A selection of T cell receptor beta chains follows, all from one sample in a study of blood T cell repertoires in COVID-19. Clones were sequenced by immunoSEQ multiplex PCR, and TCRdb holds only the in-frame ones, with some missing. The table records under 95,000 clones, approximately 88% of them present only once. Input material: peripheral blood. These receptors were taken from a woman aged 45-60 years with acute or convalescent COVID-19. Both conserved end residues are part of each CDR3. D genes are given only for firm matches. Clone size is shown for a subset of rows, as once, few, many or a class of expanded clone.

14	.	.	TRBV25-1	TRBJ2-5	CASSEYRERETQYF	TGTGCCAGCAGTGAGTACAGGGAACGAGAGACCCAGTACTTC
16	.	.	TRBV3-1/TRBV3-2	TRBJ2-5	CASSPSSDFPQETQYF	TGTGCCAGCAGCCCTTCTTCGGACTTCCCCCAAGAGACCCAGTACTTC
15	.	TRBD2	TRBV6-5	TRBJ2-7	CASRGLAGPSYEQYF	TGTGCCAGCAGGGGACTAGCGGGCCCTTCCTACGAGCAGTACTTC
18	.	TRBD1	TRBV6-1	TRBJ1-2	CASSDRHITTGANYGYTF	TGTGCCAGCAGTGACCGCCACATAACGACAGGGGCGAACTATGGCTACACCTTC
15	.	TRBD2	TRBV5-6	TRBJ2-2	CASSGGTSGIGELFF	TGTGCCAGCAGCGGTGGGACTAGCGGGATCGGGGAGCTGTTTTTT
16	.	TRBD2	TRBV24-1	TRBJ2-1	CATSDSSGGDYNEQFF	TGTGCCACCAGTGACTCAAGCGGGGGAGATTACAATGAGCAGTTCTTC
15	.	TRBD1	TRBV24-1	TRBJ2-1	CATSETGTGVGEQFF	TGTGCCACCAGTGAGACCGGGACAGGGGTGGGTGAGCAGTTCTTC
13	.	TRBD1	TRBV5-1	TRBJ1-2	CASSPGQGNGYTF	TGCGCCAGCAGCCCAGGACAGGGAAATGGCTACACCTTC
15	once	TRBD1	TRBV7-3	TRBJ1-6	CASSLSGQGDSPLHF	TGTGCCAGCAGCTTATCAGGACAGGGAGATTCACCCCTCCACTTT
16	.	.	TRBV3-1/TRBV3-2	TRBJ2-3	CASSQFISQGTDTQYF	TGTGCCAGCAGCCAATTCATATCCCAGGGAACCGATACGCAGTATTTT
15	.	.	TRBV4-2	TRBJ2-7	CASSQELPPPYEQYF	TGTGCCAGCAGCCAAGAACTACCCCCTCCCTACGAGCAGTACTTC
14	few	TRBD2	TRBV15	TRBJ2-1	CATRHSGGANEQFF	TGTGCCACCAGACATAGCGGGGGGGCAAATGAGCAGTTCTTC
15	.	.	TRBV7-2	TRBJ2-5	CASSLGAGLQETQYF	TGTGCCAGCAGCTTAGGGGCAGGGCTGCAAGAGACCCAGTACTTC
13	.	TRBD1	TRBV6-5	TRBJ1-2	CASSYQGAYGYTF	TGTGCCAGCAGTTACCAGGGGGCTTATGGCTACACCTTC
15	.	TRBD1	TRBV2	TRBJ1-1	CASRIQGATNTEAFF	TGTGCCAGCAGGATACAGGGGGCGACGAACACTGAAGCTTTCTTT
12	.	.	TRBV7-9	TRBJ1-4	CASSWSDEKLFF	TGTGCCAGCAGCTGGTCGGATGAAAAACTGTTTTTT
14	.	.	TRBV7-8	TRBJ2-3	CASSQQGNTDTQYF	TGTGCCAGCAGCCAACAGGGAAACACAGATACGCAGTATTTT
14	.	.	TRBV6-5	TRBJ1-4	CASSYLAGVEKLFF	TGTGCCAGCAGTTACCTGGCAGGGGTGGAAAAACTGTTTTTT
18	.	.	TRBV3-1/TRBV3-2	TRBJ1-4	CASSQDSFVTKRNEKLFF	TGTGCCAGCAGCCAAGATAGTTTTGTAACAAAGCGGAATGAAAAACTGTTTTTT
17	.	.	TRBV11-2	TRBJ1-4	CASSQSGHRAANEKLFF	TGTGCCAGCAGTCAGTCGGGACACCGGGCGGCTAATGAAAAACTGTTTTTT
18	.	TRBD2	TRBV5-1	TRBJ2-1	CASSSGLAGTSSYNEQFF	TGCGCCAGCAGCTCCGGACTAGCGGGAACTAGCTCCTACAATGAGCAGTTCTTC
14	.	.	TRBV29-1	TRBJ1-3	CSAMRGTAGNTIYF	TGCAGCGCTATGAGGGGGACGGCTGGAAACACCATATATTTT
18	.	TRBD2	TRBV5-1	TRBJ2-2	CASSLVPSGSRNTGELFF	TGCGCCAGCAGCTTGGTGCCTAGCGGGAGCCGAAACACCGGGGAGCTGTTTTTT
12	.	.	TRBV11-1	TRBJ2-7	CASSFTVYEQYF	TGTGCCAGCAGCTTCACAGTGTACGAGCAGTACTTC
12	once	TRBD1	TRBV7-9	TRBJ2-7	CASSSTGGEQYF	TGTGCCAGCAGCTCCACAGGGGGGGAGCAGTACTTC
16	.	TRBD2	TRBV7-6	TRBJ2-1	CASSSLAGGNFNEQFF	TGTGCCAGCAGCTCCTTAGCGGGGGGGAATTTCAATGAGCAGTTCTTC
13	once	.	TRBV5-4	TRBJ1-2	CASSFTPGDGYTF	TGTGCCAGCAGCTTCACCCCAGGGGATGGCTACACCTTC
16	.	.	TRBV5-1	TRBJ1-4	CASSHTGNPRSEKLFF	TGCGCCAGCAGCCACACAGGGAACCCGAGGAGTGAAAAACTGTTTTTT
12	.	.	TRBV29-1	TRBJ1-2	CSVEDVGAGYTF	TGCAGCGTTGAAGATGTAGGGGCTGGCTACACCTTC
14	.	TRBD1	TRBV5-1	TRBJ2-3	CASSQGQHTDTQYF	TGCGCCAGCAGCCAGGGACAGCACACAGATACGCAGTATTTT
15	.	.	TRBV10-3	TRBJ1-1	CAISDPGRVGTEAFF	TGTGCCATCAGCGACCCTGGCCGGGTCGGCACTGAAGCTTTCTTT
14	.	TRBD1	TRBV7-2	TRBJ2-1	CASSLGSGGNEQFF	TGTGCCAGCAGCTTAGGGTCAGGGGGCAATGAGCAGTTCTTC
16	.	TRBD1	TRBV15	TRBJ1-4	CATSRDPQGVNEKLFF	TGTGCCACCAGCAGAGACCCACAGGGGGTAAATGAAAAACTGTTTTTT
14	.	.	TRBV6-6	TRBJ2-3	CASSYVGAEDTQYF	TGTGCCAGCAGTTATGTGGGGGCCGAAGATACGCAGTATTTT
14	once	.	TRBV11-2	TRBJ1-4	CASSLQGMGEKLFF	TGTGCCAGCAGCCTACAGGGAATGGGCGAAAAACTGTTTTTT
15	few	.	TRBV6-2/TRBV6-3	TRBJ1-3	CASSFRGWAGNTIYF	TGTGCCAGCAGTTTTCGGGGATGGGCCGGAAACACCATATATTTT
14	.	TRBD1	TRBV5-1	TRBJ1-4	CASSDTGGLEKLFF	TGCGCCAGCAGCGACACAGGGGGCCTCGAAAAACTGTTTTTT
11	.	.	TRBV27	TRBJ1-5	CASRENQPQHF	TGTGCCAGCAGGGAGAATCAGCCCCAGCATTTT
15	.	TRBD1	TRBV18	TRBJ1-1	CASSPGTGRGTEAFF	TGTGCCAGCTCACCAGGGACAGGGAGGGGGACTGAAGCTTTCTTT
17	.	TRBD2	TRBV27	TRBJ2-2	CASSLLAGTLNTGELFF	TGTGCCAGCAGCTTACTAGCGGGGACCTTGAACACCGGGGAGCTGTTTTTT
17	.	.	TRBV4-3	TRBJ1-6	CASSRNWGGESNSPLHF	TGCGCCAGCAGCCGAAACTGGGGGGGCGAGAGTAATTCACCCCTCCACTTT
11	.	.	TRBV10-3	TRBJ1-1	CANSAGEGAFF	TGTGCCAACTCCGCGGGGGAGGGAGCTTTCTTT
15	.	TRBD2	TRBV2	TRBJ2-1	CASSPLAGDYNEQFF	TGTGCCAGCAGTCCTCTAGCGGGGGACTACAATGAGCAGTTCTTC
17	few	.	TRBV21-1	TRBJ1-5	CASSAYLRDSANQPQHF	TGTGCCAGCAGCGCCTACCTCCGGGACAGCGCCAATCAGCCCCAGCATTTT
13	.	TRBD2	TRBV29-1	TRBJ2-3	CSVRGVGADTQYF	TGCAGCGTTCGGGGGGTGGGGGCAGATACGCAGTATTTT
15	.	.	TRBV5-1	TRBJ1-4	CASSLTGEAHEKLFF	TGCGCCAGCAGCTTGACCGGGGAGGCTCATGAAAAACTGTTTTTT
15	.	TRBD1	TRBV5-1	TRBJ2-7	CASSLGQGLSYEQYF	TGCGCCAGCAGCCTGGGACAGGGTCTCTCCTACGAGCAGTACTTC
15	.	.	TRBV30	TRBJ1-3	CAWSPGGGSGNTIYF	TGTGCCTGGTCCCCCGGCGGGGGCTCTGGAAACACCATATATTTT
13	.	TRBD1	TRBV7-3	TRBJ2-1	CASSSASGGEQFF	TGTGCCAGCAGCTCGGCCTCAGGGGGTGAGCAGTTCTTC
19	few	TRBD1	TRBV9	TRBJ1-2	CASSVAPKGTGGADYGYTF	TGTGCCAGCAGCGTAGCCCCCAAGGGAACAGGGGGCGCTGACTATGGCTACACCTTC
14	.	.	TRBV3-1/TRBV3-2	TRBJ2-1	CASRGGYSYNEQFF	TGTGCCAGCAGAGGGGGATATTCCTACAATGAGCAGTTCTTC
15	.	.	TRBV28	TRBJ1-4	CASSLKFGTNEKLFF	TGTGCCAGCAGTTTGAAGTTCGGGACTAATGAAAAACTGTTTTTT
15	.	TRBD1	TRBV5-1	TRBJ2-7	CASSLDGTGRYEQYF	TGCGCCAGCAGCTTGGACGGGACAGGGCGGTACGAGCAGTACTTC
14	.	TRBD2	TRBV19	TRBJ2-3	CASSPGLATDTQYF	TGTGCCAGTAGTCCGGGACTAGCAACAGATACGCAGTATTTT
15	.	.	TRBV5-1	TRBJ2-5	CASSLNEGGDETQYF	TGCGCCAGCAGCTTAAACGAAGGGGGGGACGAGACCCAGTACTTC
13	.	.	TRBV12-3/TRBV12-4	TRBJ1-2	CASSRAGNYGYTF	TGTGCCAGCAGCCGAGCGGGGAACTATGGCTACACCTTC
14	.	.	TRBV7-2	TRBJ2-1	CASSLRRQNNEQFF	TGTGCCAGCAGCTTGAGACGACAGAACAATGAGCAGTTCTTC
12	.	TRBD1	TRBV5-4	TRBJ2-7	CASSLEGGRPRF	TGTGCCAGCAGCTTGGAAGGGGGCCGCCCTCGGTTC
15	.	.	TRBV5-1	TRBJ1-1	CASSLAGGRVTEAFF	TGCGCCAGCAGCTTGGCCGGGGGGCGCGTTACTGAAGCTTTCTTT